This TCR beta chain was captured in a study of beta chain features in type 1 diabetes. Germline lookup yields CDR1 SGHTS and CDR2 YDEGEE. The CDR3 loop spans 13 amino acids. With 5 bases clipped from V and 5 bases from J, the junction kept 6 bases outside the gene matches. Expressed TCRB transcripts got sequenced, as all isolated RNA was reverse transcribed. Repertoires were generated with immunoSEQ multiplex PCR, while TCRdb's copy carries only in-frame clones and drops some. The sample holds under 850,000 clones, under 15% seen once. In the case of this clone: What it binds is not known.

Whole-study findings and limits: All four CD4+ subsets from Type 1 diabetes patients carried moderately but significantly shorter TCRB CDR3s. Any HLA effect on TCRB rearrangement was left unresolved by small sub-analyses. Because the template was cDNA, high-expressing cells might be over-represented.

The source material was naive CD4+ T cells from blood. This clonotype originated in a man younger than 35 with type 1 diabetes. V and J are TRBV5-8 and TRBJ2-5, with TRBD1 matching over 7 bases. The CDR3 nucleotides read TGTGCCAGCAGGGCTACAGGGGTCGAGACCCAGTACTTC. This sequence encodes CASRATGVETQYF. Based on the CDR3 plus reference TRBV5-8 and TRBJ2-5, the full variable domain is EAGVTQSPTHLIKTRGQQATLRCSPISGHTSVYWYQQALGLGLQFLLWYDEGEERNRGNFPPRFSGRQFPNYSSELNVNALELEDSALYLCASRATGVETQYFGPGTRLLVL.